These 27 T cell receptor beta chains were all obtained from the same sample, sequenced in a study of blood T cell repertoires in COVID-19. Using immunoSEQ multiplex PCR, the repertoire was profiled, and TCRdb retains in-frame clones only, with some absent. The sample shows a few hundred thousand clones, roughly 85% of them seen only once. Sequencing was done on a sample of PBMCs or T cells enriched from blood (not recorded which). The receptors were sampled from a man aged 40-49 years who had recovered from COVID-19.

The chain uses TRBV13 and TRBJ2-7; D is unclear. In germline, CDR1 is PRHDT, CDR2 FYEKMQ (reference sequence). The CDR3 totals 13 residues. Trimming stripped 1 base from V and 6 bases from J, with 10 bases between. The CDR3 bases are TGTGCCAGCAGCTTAGATGCAGCAGGCGAGCAGTACTTC. Protein product: CASSLDAAGEQYF.

This clone has ten or more counts. The sample carries other DNA sequences with the same CDR3. V is TRBV6-4 and J is TRBJ2-3; 10 bases map to TRBD2. This CDR3 has 13 residues. V shed 10 bases, J shed 1 base, and the junction held 2 bases outside the gene matches. Germline CDR1 reads MRHNA; CDR2 reads SNTAGT. The CDR3 nucleotides are TGTGCCACCGGGACTAGCGGCACAGATACGCAGTATTTT. Its protein is CATGTSGTDTQYF.

The gene calls are TRBV6-5 and TRBJ2-1; 7 bases match TRBD2. Germline CDR1 is MNHEY and CDR2 is SVGAGI. Germline trimming cut 6 bases from V and 5 bases from J; bases unmatched to any gene: 4. The CDR3 totals 13 residues. CDR3 sequence: CASRGDYDNEQFF. The CDR3 nucleotides read TGTGCCAGCAGGGGGGACTACGACAATGAGCAGTTCTTC.

In DNA form, the CDR3 reads TGTGCCAGCAGTCCCACAGGGGCGTCGGCCTACGAGCAGTACTTC. This encodes CASSPTGASAYEQYF. The gene calls are TRBV27 and TRBJ2-7, with 7 bases that match TRBD1. The CDR3 is made up of 15 amino acids. Germline assignment: CDR1 MNHEY and CDR2 SMNVEV (reference sequence). With 5 bases clipped from V and 2 bases from J, the junction kept 9 bases outside the gene matches.

The V gene is TRBV6-2 or TRBV6-3, the J gene TRBJ1-2; possible D gene TRBD1, 6 bases. V was pared by 2 bases and J by 4 bases, with 11 bases between. The germline CDR1 and CDR2 sequences are MNHEY and SVGEGT. The CDR3 is 14 residues long. Here the CDR3 reads CASSYQDSSYGYTF. The CDR3 DNA reads as TGTGCCAGCAGTTACCAGGACAGCTCCTATGGCTACACCTTC.

This chain uses TRBV30 with TRBJ1-2, with 8 bases that match TRBD1. CDR3 size: 17 residues. Per germline, CDR1 GTSNPN and CDR2 SVGIG (reference sequence). V was pared by 0 bases and J by 2 bases, with 11 bases of the junction left unmatched. CDR3 DNA: TGTGCCTGGAGTGTACTCTTCCAGGGGGCTTCAAACTATGGCTACACCTTC. It encodes CAWSVLFQGASNYGYTF. Full variable domain (remainder filled in from reference TRBV30 and TRBJ1-2): SQTIHQWPATLVQPVGSPLSLECTVEGTSNPNLYWYRQAAGRGLQLLFYSVGIGQISSEVPQNLSASRPQDRQFILSSKKLLLSDSGFYLCAWSVLFQGASNYGYTFGSGTRLTVV.

The CDR3 region has the DNA TGTGCCAGCAGCCGACTCAGGGACAGCGAAGAGACCCAGTACTTC. Its translation is CASSRLRDSEETQYF. The chain couples TRBV6-2 or TRBV6-3 to TRBJ2-5, with 7 bases identical to TRBD1. Per germline, CDR1 MNHEY and CDR2 SVGEGT. CDR3 length: 15 amino acids. The V segment lost 6 bases and the J segment 3 bases; nucleotides outside the gene matches: 10.

The chain couples TRBV4-3 to TRBJ1-4; TRBD1 is a possible D gene (5 bases). V dropped 4 bases and J dropped 7 bases, with 19 bases sitting between them. Germline CDR1 is LGHNA and CDR2 is YSLEER. This CDR3 has 16 amino acids. CDR3 residues: CASSPLGGGEGEKLFF. The CDR3, as DNA: TGCGCCAGCAGCCCCCTCGGGGGGGGAGAGGGTGAAAAACTGTTTTTT.

This chain joins TRBV27 and TRBJ2-1, with D tentatively TRBD2 (6 bases). Trimming shortened V by 5 bases and J by 4 bases, and 9 bases separated the two germline ends. Germline lookup yields CDR1 MNHEY and CDR2 SMNVEV (reference sequence). The CDR3 runs to 13 residues. The CDR3 DNA is TGTGCCAGCAGTCTTGGACTATACAATGAGCAGTTCTTC. It codes for CASSLGLYNEQFF.

The count of this clone is one. This chain links TRBV19 with TRBJ2-7, with 10 bases identical to TRBD1. The length of the CDR3 is 14 residues. V was clipped by 0 bases and J by 6 bases; unmatched bases: 2. Germline lookup yields CDR1 LNHDA and CDR2 SQIVND (reference sequence). The CDR3 loop is CASSIEGQGFEQYF. The CDR3 nucleotides read TGTGCCAGTAGTATAGAGGGACAGGGGTTCGAGCAGTACTTC.

This clone occurred once. The chain links TRBV7-2 to TRBJ2-1; TRBD2 matches at 9 bases. The V gene's germline CDR1 is SGHTA and CDR2 FQGNSA. This CDR3 has 17 residues. With 0 bases clipped from V and 9 bases from J, the junction kept 12 bases outside the gene matches. The CDR3 DNA is TGTGCCAGCAGCTTAGCTTGGCTAGCGGGGAGGCCAAGTGAGCAGTTCTTC. Protein sequence: CASSLAWLAGRPSEQFF.

This clone was detected only once. The chain joins TRBV12-2 to TRBJ1-5; no check of the table's D call, TRBD1, against the DNA was made. TRBV12-2 corresponds to a pseudogene. The CDR3 runs 16 residues. CDR3 DNA sequence: TGTGCAAGTCGCGCCAGGGGGTGGTTTGGCAATCAGCCCCAGCATTTT. Protein product: CASRARGWFGNQPQHF.

V is TRBV28 and J is TRBJ2-7; 12 bases fit TRBD2. CDR3 length equals 16 residues. Germline-derived CDR1 and CDR2 are MDHEN and SYDVKM. V was pared by 6 bases and J by 0 bases, with 6 bases of the junction left unmatched. This chain's CDR3 is CASSAGTSGFSYEQYF. DNA for the CDR3: TGTGCCAGCAGCGCCGGGACTAGCGGGTTCTCCTACGAGCAGTACTTC.

This chain joins TRBV3-1 (or the pseudogene TRBV3-2) and TRBJ2-1; 9 positions agree with TRBD2. Trimming at V came to 3 bases and at J to 9 bases, leaving 9 bases not matched to a gene. This CDR3 has 15 residues. CDR1 LGHDT and CDR2 YNNKEL come from the germline V gene (reference sequence). The CDR3 DNA sequence: TGTGCCAGCAGCCATTCCAGCGGGAGGAAGGTTGAGCAGTTCTTC. Amino acid sequence: CASSHSSGRKVEQFF.

The chain carries TRBV7-3 and TRBJ2-1; D may be TRBD1 (7 bases). This CDR3 is 14 amino acids long. Germline V CDR1 and CDR2: SGHTA, FQGTGA. The V end lost 2 bases, the J end lost 7 bases, and 12 bases lay between the germline ends. DNA of the CDR3: TGTGCCAGCAGCTTAGCAGGGGGGTTGAATGAGCAGTTCTTC. Its protein product is CASSLAGGLNEQFF.

This rearrangement joins TRBV27 to TRBJ1-4, with a possible D match to TRBD1 (5 bases). The ends were cut back, 0 bases at V and 0 bases at J, with 8 bases in the middle. The CDR3 consists of 16 residues. Per the germline V gene, CDR1 is MNHEY and CDR2 is SMNVEV (reference sequence). The CDR3 loop is CASSLSAGTTNEKLFF. CDR3 nucleotide sequence: TGTGCCAGCAGTTTATCGGCAGGGACAACTAATGAAAAACTGTTTTTT.

V usage is TRBV5-4 and J usage is TRBJ1-2, with TRBD1 matching over 9 bases. After removal of 2 bases from V and 5 bases from J, the junction contained 1 base not matched to a gene. CDR3 length equals 13 residues. CDR1 is SGHNT and CDR2 is YYREEE in the germline V gene (reference sequence). The CDR3 DNA reads as TGTGCCAGCAGCTTACAGGGGGCTTATGGCTACACCTTC. Protein: CASSLQGAYGYTF.

This clone was picked up one time. This chain joins TRBV6-6 and TRBJ1-1; D remains unclear. Per the germline V gene, CDR1 is MNHNY and CDR2 is SVGAGI (reference sequence). V was shortened by 3 bases and J by 2 bases, with 10 bases between the two germline ends. The CDR3 extends over 14 amino acids. The CDR3 DNA sequence: TGTGCCAGCAGTTATGCGGAACCTAACACTGAAGCTTTCTTT. The encoded protein is CASSYAEPNTEAFF.

This chain links TRBV5-6 with TRBJ2-6, with D perhaps matching TRBD2 (5 bases). With 3 bases removed from V and 2 bases from J, the gap between germline ends came to 15 bases. The germline V gene encodes CDR1 SGHDT and CDR2 YYEEEE. The CDR3 is made up of 17 amino acids. The chain's CDR3 is CASSSGVTGTGANVLTF. The CDR3 DNA reads TGTGCCAGCAGCTCTGGGGTCACGGGAACTGGGGCCAACGTCCTGACTTTC.

The chain links TRBV11-3 to TRBJ1-6; possibly TRBD1 for D (6 bases). The CDR3 runs 13 residues. Between the trimmed V and J ends, which lost 5 bases and 8 bases, there was a span of 10 bases. From germline, CDR1 is SGHNT and CDR2 YENEEA. This CDR3 reads CASSLWTDSPLHF. The CDR3 nucleotides read TGTGCCAGCAGCCTATGGACAGATTCACCCCTCCACTTT.

This rearrangement joins TRBV7-9 to TRBJ1-1; TRBD1 might be the D (6 bases). The CDR3 consists of 15 residues. CDR1 is SEHNR and CDR2 is FQNEAQ in the germline V gene (reference sequence). V gave up 7 bases and J gave up 2 bases, with 17 bases separating them. The CDR3: CASTAQGNLNTEAFF. CDR3 DNA sequence: TGTGCCAGCACCGCCCAGGGGAACCTAAACACTGAAGCTTTCTTT.

A single count supports this clone. The rearrangement joins TRBV7-9 to TRBJ2-1, with D tentatively TRBD2 (5 bases). Germline lookup yields CDR1 SEHNR and CDR2 FQNEAQ (reference sequence). The germline V and J ends were trimmed by 4 bases and 7 bases, with 20 bases remaining between them. CDR3 size: 16 residues. The CDR3 protein is CASSSSRDSTSNEQFF. The CDR3 DNA sequence: TGTGCCAGCAGCTCCAGCCGGGATTCCACTTCGAATGAGCAGTTCTTC. The complete variable domain, with remaining parts taken from reference TRBV7-9 and TRBJ2-1, reads DTGVSQNPRHKITKRGQNVTFRCDPISEHNRLYWYRQTLGQGPEFLTYFQNEAQLEKSRLLSDRFSAERPKGSFSTLEIQRTEQGDSAMYLCASSSSRDSTSNEQFFGPGTRLTVL.

The genes are TRBV18 and TRBJ2-7; TRBD2 matches 9 bases. V shed 5 bases and J 0 bases; nucleotides not matched to a gene: 2. The CDR3 spans 14 residues. CDR1 is KGHSH and CDR2 is LQKENI in the germline V gene. The CDR3 coding sequence is TGTGCCAGCTCATTGACTAGCGGCTCCTACGAGCAGTACTTC. Translated, it gives CASSLTSGSYEQYF.

The chain is built from TRBV10-1 and TRBJ2-5; 7 bases fit TRBD2. Germline CDR1 is WNHNN and CDR2 is SYGVQD (reference sequence). The V gene end was trimmed by 3 bases and the J gene end by 0 bases; junction bases not matched to a gene: 10. There are 17 residues in the CDR3. The CDR3 region has the DNA TGCGCCAGCAGTGAAGGGAGGCCTAGCGGTTACCAAGAGACCCAGTACTTC. This gives the protein CASSEGRPSGYQETQYF.

CDR3 amino acids: CASSTGTNTEAFF. Written as DNA, the CDR3 is TGCGCCAGCAGCACCGGGACAAACACTGAAGCTTTCTTT. The chain carries TRBV5-1 and TRBJ1-1, with D possibly TRBD1 on 6 matching bases. The CDR3 spans 13 residues. Germline CDR1 reads SGHRS; CDR2 reads YFSETQ. V was trimmed by 4 bases and J by 2 bases, leaving 9 bases between them.

The rearrangement joins TRBV7-2 to TRBJ1-1; D is ambiguous. The length of the CDR3 is 15 residues. The germline gives CDR1 SGHTA, CDR2 FQGNSA. V was clipped by 5 bases and J by 1 base, with 14 bases between them. The CDR3 sequence is CASSEGWGENTEAFF. The CDR3 DNA is TGTGCCAGCAGCGAAGGGTGGGGAGAGAACACTGAAGCTTTCTTT.

V usage is TRBV11-3 and J usage is TRBJ2-1, with 9 bases that match TRBD2. This CDR3 region has 15 residues. Germline V gives CDR1 SGHNT, CDR2 YENEEA. Trimming at V came to 1 base and at J to 6 bases, leaving 4 bases not matched to a gene. This chain's CDR3 is CASSLGTSDFNEQFF. The CDR3 coding sequence is TGTGCCAGCAGCTTAGGGACTAGCGATTTCAATGAGCAGTTCTTC.